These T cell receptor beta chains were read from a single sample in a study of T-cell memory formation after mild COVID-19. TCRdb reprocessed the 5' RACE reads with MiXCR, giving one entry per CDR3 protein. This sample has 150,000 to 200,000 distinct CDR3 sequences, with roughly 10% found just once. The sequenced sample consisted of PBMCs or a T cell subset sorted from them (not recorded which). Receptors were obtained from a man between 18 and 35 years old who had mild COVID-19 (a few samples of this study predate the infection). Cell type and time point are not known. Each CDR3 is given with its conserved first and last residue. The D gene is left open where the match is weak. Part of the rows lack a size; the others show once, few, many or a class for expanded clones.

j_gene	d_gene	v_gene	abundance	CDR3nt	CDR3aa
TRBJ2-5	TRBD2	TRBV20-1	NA	TGCAGTGCTAGAAGAGCGGGGGGACAAGAGACCCAGTACTTC	CSARRAGGQETQYF
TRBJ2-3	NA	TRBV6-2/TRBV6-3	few	TGTGCCAGCAGTTACGGGGTACGAGATACGCAGTATTTT	CASSYGVRDTQYF
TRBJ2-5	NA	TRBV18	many	TGTGCCAGCTCACCATTCGCAGTCCAAGAGACCCAGTACTTC	CASSPFAVQETQYF
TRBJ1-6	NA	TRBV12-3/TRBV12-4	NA	TGTGCCAGCAGTTTCGGAAGCCCCAATTCACCCCTCCACTTT	CASSFGSPNSPLHF
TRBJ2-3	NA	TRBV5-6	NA	TGTGCCAGCAGCTGGCGTCAGCCAGATACGCAGTATTTT	CASSWRQPDTQYF
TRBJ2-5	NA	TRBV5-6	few	TGTGCCAGCAGCTCCCCACCCGGGGAGACCCAGTACTTC	CASSSPPGETQYF
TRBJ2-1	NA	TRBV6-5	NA	TGTGCCAGCAAGATCATGGCACACAATGAGCAGTTCTTC	CASKIMAHNEQFF
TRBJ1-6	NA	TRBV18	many	TGTGCCAGCTCATATGTATCTAGTGGTTCACCCCTCCACTTT	CASSYVSSGSPLHF
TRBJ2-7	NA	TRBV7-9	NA	TGTGCCAGCAGCTTAGCGCTACAGACCGCCTACGAGCAGTACTTC	CASSLALQTAYEQYF
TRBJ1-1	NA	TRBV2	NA	TGTGCCGGCAGGGTGAACACTGAAGCTTTCTTT	CAGRVNTEAFF
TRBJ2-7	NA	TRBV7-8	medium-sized	TGTGCCAGCAGCTTAGCGCTCGACCCCTCGGGCTACGAGCAGTACTTC	CASSLALDPSGYEQYF
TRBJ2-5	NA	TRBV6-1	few	TGTGCCAGCAGTGAAGGGGCGGGCCACGAGACCCAGTACTTC	CASSEGAGHETQYF
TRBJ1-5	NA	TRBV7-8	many	TGTGCCAGCAGCTTGACAGTCAATCAGCCCCAGCATTTT	CASSLTVNQPQHF
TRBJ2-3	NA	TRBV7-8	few	TGTGCCAGCGCGGGACTTAGCACAGATACGCAGTATTTT	CASAGLSTDTQYF
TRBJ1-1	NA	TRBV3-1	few	TGTGCCAGCAGCCAGGCCAGCCAAGGGAACACTGAAGCTTTCTTT	CASSQASQGNTEAFF
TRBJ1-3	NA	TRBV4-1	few	TGCGCCAGCAGCCAAGATTGGGACACCTTCTCTGGAAACACCATATATTTT	CASSQDWDTFSGNTIYF
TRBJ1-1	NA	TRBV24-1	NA	TGTGCCACCAGTGACCATAATGGGAGTGAAGCTTTCTTT	CATSDHNGSEAFF
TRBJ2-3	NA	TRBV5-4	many	TGTGCCAGCAGCTTGGTTACGGGAAGGGATACGCAGTATTTT	CASSLVTGRDTQYF
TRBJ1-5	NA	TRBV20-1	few	TGCAGTGTAGTAGAGACCCCCCCCAATCAGCCCCAGCATTTT	CSVVETPPNQPQHF
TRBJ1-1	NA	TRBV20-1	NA	TGCAGTGCTAGTGGGTCCTTCAGGGGAGGTACTGAAGCTTTCTTT	CSASGSFRGGTEAFF
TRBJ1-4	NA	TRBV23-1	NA	TGCGCCAGCAGGGTATCTCGGACTAATGAAAAACTGTTTTTT	CASRVSRTNEKLFF
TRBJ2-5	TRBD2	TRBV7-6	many	TGTGCCAGCAGCCGCGGGGGGACCCTCCAAGAGACCCAGTACTTC	CASSRGGTLQETQYF
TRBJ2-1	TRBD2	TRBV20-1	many	TGCAGTGCTAGTCTTCCTGGCGGGGGGGCCTACAATGAGCAGTTCTTC	CSASLPGGGAYNEQFF
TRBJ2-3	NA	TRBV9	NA	TGTGCCAGCAGCGTCCAATCAGATACGCAGTATTTT	CASSVQSDTQYF
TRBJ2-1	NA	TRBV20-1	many	TGCAGTGCTTCCGGGGTTCCCTACAATGAGCAGTTCTTC	CSASGVPYNEQFF
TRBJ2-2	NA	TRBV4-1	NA	TGCGCCAGCAGCCTCCCCGGTATGGGAGCGACCGGGGAGCTGTTTTTT	CASSLPGMGATGELFF
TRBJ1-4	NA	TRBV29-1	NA	TGCAGCGTTGCCGGGACATTAAACGAAAAACTGTTTTTT	CSVAGTLNEKLFF
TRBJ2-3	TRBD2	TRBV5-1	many	TGCGCCAGCAGCTTGGATAGCGGGGGGAATGCAGATACGCAGTATTTT	CASSLDSGGNADTQYF
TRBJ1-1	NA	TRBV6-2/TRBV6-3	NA	TGTGCCAGCAGAGCACACCGGGGGGGAAACACTGAAGCTTTCTTT	CASRAHRGGNTEAFF
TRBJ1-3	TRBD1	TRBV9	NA	TGTGCCAGCAGCCCGGGAGGGGGCCAGAAAAAAAGCTCTGGAAACACCATATATTTT	CASSPGGGQKKSSGNTIYF
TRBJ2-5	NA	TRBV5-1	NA	TGCGCCAGCAGCCCAGACAGTCACCAAGAGACCCAGTACTTC	CASSPDSHQETQYF
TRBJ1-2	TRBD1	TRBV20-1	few	TGCAGTGCTGGACTATGGACAGGGGATGGCTACACCTTC	CSAGLWTGDGYTF
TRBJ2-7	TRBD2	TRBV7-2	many	TGTGCCAGCAGCCCCCGGGACTATAAATACGAGCAGTACTTC	CASSPRDYKYEQYF
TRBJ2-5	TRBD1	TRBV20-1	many	TGCAGTGTTGAACGGACAGGCGTTCTACAGACCCAGTACTTC	CSVERTGVLQTQYF
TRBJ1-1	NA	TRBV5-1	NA	TGCGCCAGCAGCTTGTGGGCCCAGGGGAGTAACACTGAAGCTTTCTTT	CASSLWAQGSNTEAFF
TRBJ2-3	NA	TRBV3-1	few	TGTGCCAGCAGCCAGAACCACCAAGCCACAGATACGCAGTATTTT	CASSQNHQATDTQYF
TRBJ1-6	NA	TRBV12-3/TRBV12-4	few	TGTGCCAGCAGTTTATATCCAGACCCCAGCTCCTATAATTCACCCCTCCACTTT	CASSLYPDPSSYNSPLHF